These 24 T cell receptor beta chains came from one sample sequenced in a study of blood T cell repertoires in COVID-19. The table came from immunoSEQ multiplex PCR; TCRdb's copy has only in-frame clones and leaves some out. The repertoire holds some 230,000 clones, with around 81% as singletons. Sequencing was performed on peripheral blood. These receptors came from a woman in her 30s who had recovered from COVID-19.

The chain has TRBV6-5 and TRBJ2-3; 7 bases map to TRBD2. With V trimmed by 8 bases and J by 3 bases, 5 bases remained unmatched. CDR3 length equals 13 residues. CDR1 is MNHEY and CDR2 is SVGAGI in the germline V gene. The CDR3: CASWLGGTDTQYF. CDR3 DNA: TGTGCCAGCTGGTTGGGAGGGACAGATACGCAGTATTTT.

There are a few counts of this clone. The chain uses TRBV7-3 and TRBJ2-3; 12 nucleotides agree with TRBD1. This CDR3 is 17 amino acids long. Germline CDR1 and CDR2: SGHTA and FQGTGA. V lost 4 bases and J lost 1; bases outside the gene matches: 6. CDR3 DNA: TGTGCCAGCAGCTATTTCGGGACAGGGGGCCGCACAGATACGCAGTATTTT. Encoded protein: CASSYFGTGGRTDTQYF. Full variable domain (outside the CDR3, taken from reference TRBV7-3 and TRBJ2-3): GAGVSQTPSNKVTEKGKYVELRCDPISGHTALYWYRQSLGQGPEFLIYFQGTGAADDSGLPNDRFFAVRPEGSVSTLKIQRTERGDSAVYLCASSYFGTGGRTDTQYFGPGTRLTVL.

A few counts support this clone. V usage is TRBV27 and J usage is TRBJ2-5; no clear D. The V and J ends lost 7 bases and 4 bases respectively, with 4 bases between them. CDR3 length: 10 residues. The germline gives CDR1 MNHEY, CDR2 SMNVEV (reference sequence). Here the CDR3 reads CASTRETQYF. CDR3 DNA sequence: TGTGCCAGCACCCGAGAGACCCAGTACTTC.

This sequence joins TRBV28 and TRBJ1-1; the D gene is possibly TRBD1 (6 bases). Germline V gene lookup returns CDR1 MDHEN and CDR2 SYDVKM. The CDR3 has 12 amino acids. With 11 bases removed from V and 3 bases from J, the gap between germline ends came to 13 bases. CDR3 coding DNA: TGTGCCGTGGGGGGGCCGGACACTGAAGCTTTCTTT. Residues: CAVGGPDTEAFF.

Here the CDR3 DNA reads TGCGCCAGCAGCCACCGATTGGTGGGCAGGGAAATAGATACGCAGTATTTT. The encoded protein is CASSHRLVGREIDTQYF. This sequence joins TRBV5-1 and TRBJ2-3; tentatively, D is TRBD1 (5 bases). This CDR3 region has 17 residues. V was shortened by 4 bases and J by 5 bases, with 23 bases between the two germline ends. Germline V gene lookup returns CDR1 SGHRS and CDR2 YFSETQ.

The chain employs TRBV30 and TRBJ2-3; TRBD2 might be the D (7 bases). The V and J ends lost 5 bases and 4 bases respectively, with 13 bases between them. The germline gives CDR1 GTSNPN, CDR2 SVGIG (reference sequence). The CDR3 extends over 13 amino acids. CDR3 sequence reads: CAWAEGGADTQYF. For the CDR3, the DNA is TGTGCCTGGGCTGAAGGGGGGGCAGATACGCAGTATTTT.

The genes are TRBV12-5 and TRBJ2-1; 7 bases fit TRBD1. The CDR3 runs 17 residues. V lost 1 base and J lost 3; bases outside the gene matches: 9. Germline assignment: CDR1 LGHNT and CDR2 FRNRAP. CDR3 coding DNA: TGTGCTAGTGGTTTGGGGGTGAGACAGGGCATCTACAATGAGCAGTTCTTC. Its protein product is CASGLGVRQGIYNEQFF.

The chain carries TRBV27 and TRBJ1-5; 8 positions match TRBD1. Unmatched junction bases numbered 3, after V lost 5 bases and J lost 0 bases. The CDR3 spans 15 residues. The germline V gene has CDR1 MNHEY and CDR2 SMNVEV (reference sequence). CDR3 DNA: TGTGCCAGCAGTCCGACAGGGGATAGCAATCAGCCCCAGCATTTT. Residues: CASSPTGDSNQPQHF.

V and J are TRBV11-3 and TRBJ2-1, with 9 bases fitting TRBD1. V was clipped by 5 bases and J by 2 bases; unmatched bases: 10. CDR3 length: 17 amino acids. Germline CDR1 is SGHNT and CDR2 is YENEEA. The CDR3 nucleotides are TGTGCCAGCAGCGCACCAACCGGGACAGGGCCCTACAATGAGCAGTTCTTC. Translating it yields CASSAPTGTGPYNEQFF.

The V call is TRBV2, the J call TRBJ2-1, with D tentatively TRBD1 (5 bases). Trimming removed 9 bases at V and 8 bases at J, with 17 bases between. CDR3 length: 13 amino acids. Germline-derived CDR1 and CDR2 are SNHLY and FYNNEI. DNA for the CDR3: TGTGCCAGTATGGACACATCGGGCCATGAGCAGTTCTTC. It yields the protein CASMDTSGHEQFF.

This clone turned up a few times. The chain employs TRBV2 and TRBJ1-2; D remains ambiguous. Trimming pared 1 base from V and 0 bases from J, leaving 9 bases between. CDR3 size: 15 residues. CDR1 is SNHLY and CDR2 is FYNNEI in the germline V gene. In DNA form, the CDR3 reads TGTGCCAGCAGTGAAGAGCGGGGTCCTAACTATGGCTACACCTTC. Protein sequence: CASSEERGPNYGYTF.

Only a few counts were recorded for this clone. The chain carries TRBV28 and TRBJ2-2; TRBD2 matches 7 bases. CDR1 MDHEN and CDR2 SYDVKM come from the germline V gene. V gave up 4 bases and J gave up 6 bases; unmatched junction bases: 8. This CDR3 is 15 amino acids long. The chain's CDR3 is CASSSTSRGSGELFF. The CDR3 DNA reads TGTGCCAGCAGTTCGACTAGCCGGGGCTCCGGGGAGCTGTTTTTT.

The rearrangement uses TRBV9 and TRBJ2-5, with 14 bases matching TRBD2. V gave up 4 bases and J gave up 7 bases; unmatched junction bases: 15. The CDR3 length is 18 residues. Germline CDR1 is SGDLS and CDR2 is YYNGEE. The CDR3 reads CASSQRTGTSGSYGTQYF. CDR3 sequence (DNA): TGTGCCAGCAGCCAAAGGACTGGGACTAGCGGGAGTTATGGGACCCAGTACTTC. Drawing the rest from reference TRBV9 and TRBJ2-5, the complete variable domain is DSGVTQTPKHLITATGQRVTLRCSPRSGDLSVYWYQQSLDQGLQFLIQYYNGEERAKGNILERFSAQQFPDLHSELNLSSLELGDSALYFCASSQRTGTSGSYGTQYFGPGTRLLVL.

The rearrangement uses TRBV7-3 and TRBJ2-1; D is perhaps TRBD2 (6 bases). This CDR3 comprises 16 residues. The germline V and J ends were trimmed by 5 bases and 8 bases, with 22 bases remaining between them. In germline, CDR1 is SGHTA, CDR2 FQGTGA. The DNA of the CDR3 is TGTGCCAGCAGCCCCGGCCCCCCCACCGGGGACTATGAGCAGTTCTTC. This encodes CASSPGPPTGDYEQFF. The full variable domain, rest sourced from reference TRBV7-3 and TRBJ2-1, is GAGVSQTPSNKVTEKGKYVELRCDPISGHTALYWYRQSLGQGPEFLIYFQGTGAADDSGLPNDRFFAVRPEGSVSTLKIQRTERGDSAVYLCASSPGPPTGDYEQFFGPGTRLTVL.

This clone was seen a few times. The chain employs TRBV15 and TRBJ2-7, with TRBD1 identical over 7 bases. The length of the CDR3 is 16 residues. Germline CDR1 LNHNV, CDR2 YYDKDF (reference sequence). V lost 0 bases and J lost 1; bases outside the gene matches: 6. CDR3 in DNA: TGTGCCACCAGCAGAGAGACCGGGACAGAGTCCTACGAGCAGTACTTC. Amino acids: CATSRETGTESYEQYF.

The V call is TRBV10-2, the J call TRBJ1-2; D is uncertain. The germline V gene encodes CDR1 WSHSY and CDR2 SAAADI. Trimming pared 6 bases from V and 4 bases from J, leaving 12 bases between. This CDR3 region has 13 residues. The CDR3 sequence is CASRTGSGYGYTF. The CDR3 DNA follows: TGCGCCAGCAGGACGGGGTCAGGCTATGGCTACACCTTC.

The chain has TRBV29-1 and TRBJ1-2, with TRBD1 identical over 10 bases. The CDR3 is 12 residues long. Germline V gene lookup returns CDR1 SQVTM and CDR2 ANQGSEA. With 7 bases clipped from V and 8 bases from J, the junction kept 7 bases outside the gene matches. Here the CDR3 reads CSAMETGGGYTF. CDR3 bases: TGCAGCGCCATGGAGACAGGGGGCGGCTACACCTTC.

This chain connects TRBV15 to TRBJ2-7; 7 nucleotides align to TRBD1. V gave up 0 bases and J gave up 4 bases; unmatched junction bases: 6. The CDR3 is 15 residues long. Germline V lookup: CDR1 LNHNV, CDR2 YYDKDF (reference sequence). CDR3 residues: CATSRDSVGQYEQYF. DNA for the CDR3: TGTGCCACCAGCAGAGATTCCGTGGGACAGTACGAGCAGTACTTC.

The chain employs TRBV9 and TRBJ2-7, with 9 nucleotides matching TRBD1. From germline, CDR1 is SGDLS and CDR2 YYNGEE. Trimming at V came to 0 bases and at J to 4 bases, leaving 5 bases not matched to a gene. The CDR3 loop spans 15 amino acids. The CDR3 here is CASSVAGDRVYEQYF. The CDR3 DNA reads as TGTGCCAGCAGCGTAGCTGGGGACAGGGTATACGAGCAGTACTTC.

CDR3 in amino acids: CAWSVGLFSGANVLTF. As DNA, the CDR3 is TGTGCCTGGAGTGTGGGCCTGTTCTCTGGGGCCAACGTCCTGACTTTC. The rearrangement links TRBV30 to TRBJ2-6, with D hard to call. The CDR3 has 16 residues. The V gene lost 0 bases and the J gene lost 0 bases, with 9 bases spanning the gap. The germline CDR1 and CDR2 sequences are GTSNPN and SVGIG (reference sequence).

The chain is built from TRBV29-1 and TRBJ2-5; the D gene is possibly TRBD2 (5 bases). V lost 1 base, J lost 5 bases, and 11 bases lay in between. The CDR3 loop spans 13 amino acids. In germline, CDR1 is SQVTM, CDR2 ANQGSEA. This CDR3 reads CSVEANIAETQYF. The CDR3 coding sequence is TGCAGCGTTGAAGCGAACATAGCGGAGACCCAGTACTTC.

V is TRBV5-4 and J is TRBJ1-1, with 12 bases identical to TRBD1. The germline gives CDR1 SGHNT, CDR2 YYREEE (reference sequence). This CDR3 is built from 18 residues. The V and J ends lost 7 bases and 0 bases, in that order; junction bases with no gene match: 13. For the CDR3, the DNA is TGTGCCAGCCCCGGGACAGGGGGCGTGGGGACGGTGAACACTGAAGCTTTCTTT. It codes for CASPGTGGVGTVNTEAFF. Full variable domain (remainder filled in from reference TRBV5-4 and TRBJ1-1): ETGVTQSPTHLIKTRGQQVTLRCSSQSGHNTVSWYQQALGQGPQFIFQYYREEENGRGNFPPRFSGLQFPNYSSELNVNALELDDSALYLCASPGTGGVGTVNTEAFFGQGTRLTVV.

The chain links TRBV28 to TRBJ2-5, with a possible D match to TRBD1 (6 bases). V lost 3 bases, J lost 2 bases, and 13 bases lay in between. Germline assignment: CDR1 MDHEN and CDR2 SYDVKM. CDR3 length: 15 amino acids. CDR3 sequence: CASSLAGTIQETQYF. The CDR3 bases are TGTGCCAGCAGTTTGGCCGGGACAATACAAGAGACCCAGTACTTC.

This clone appeared many times. The chain links TRBV11-3 to TRBJ1-5; D gene unclear. Germline CDR1 is SGHNT and CDR2 is YENEEA. Trimming shortened V by 7 bases and J by 7 bases, and 20 bases separated the two germline ends. This CDR3 spans 15 amino acids. For the CDR3, the DNA is TGTGCCAGCAAAGTCCGGGGTCCAAGCGGGCAGCCCCAGCATTTT. This gives the protein CASKVRGPSGQPQHF.